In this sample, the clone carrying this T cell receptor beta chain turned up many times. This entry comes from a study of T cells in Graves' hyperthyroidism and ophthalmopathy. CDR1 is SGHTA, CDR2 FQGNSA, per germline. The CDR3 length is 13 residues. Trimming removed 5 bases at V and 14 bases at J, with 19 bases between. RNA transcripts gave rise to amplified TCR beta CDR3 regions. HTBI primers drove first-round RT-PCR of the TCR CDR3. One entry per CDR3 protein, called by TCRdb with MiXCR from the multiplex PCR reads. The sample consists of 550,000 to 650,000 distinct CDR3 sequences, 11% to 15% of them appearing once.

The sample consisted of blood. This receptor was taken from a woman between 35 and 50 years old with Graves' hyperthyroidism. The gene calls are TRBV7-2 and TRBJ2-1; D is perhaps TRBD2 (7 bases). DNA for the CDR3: TGTGCCAGCAGCCGGGGCGGCGGGGAGGGGGAGTTCTTC. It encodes CASSRGGGEGEFF.